Sequencing of this TCR beta chain was carried out in a study of cytomegalovirus exposure and HLA in healthy donors. Turning to this clone: Its antigen remains unidentified.

13 Jbeta primers and 60 Vbeta primers were used for the PCR. Some clones are missing from TCRdb's copy, which holds only in-frame ones; the method was immunoSEQ multiplex PCR. The table includes about 130,000 clones, 60% to 80% detected once. Germline CDR1 and CDR2: MNHEY and SMNVEV (reference sequence). The CDR3 has 14 residues. Unmatched junction bases numbered 6, after V lost 6 bases and J lost 4 bases. Findings and limits, study-wide: Later on, an analysis found that several of the most significant clusters appeared to be linked to common viral pathogens, which included parvovirus B19. There were under 200 TCR beta chains listed as cytomegalovirus-associated. A later analysis linked a missense DCLRE1C variant to TCR beta V- and J-gene trimming.

This chain joins TRBV27 and TRBJ1-2, with 9 bases fitting TRBD1. The sequence was obtained from a woman between 50 and 59 years old in good health and CMV-seronegative. The specimen was PBMCs. CDR3 coding DNA: TGTGCCAGCAGATGGACAGGGGAAGGCTATGGCTACACCTTC. Translation: CASRWTGEGYGYTF.